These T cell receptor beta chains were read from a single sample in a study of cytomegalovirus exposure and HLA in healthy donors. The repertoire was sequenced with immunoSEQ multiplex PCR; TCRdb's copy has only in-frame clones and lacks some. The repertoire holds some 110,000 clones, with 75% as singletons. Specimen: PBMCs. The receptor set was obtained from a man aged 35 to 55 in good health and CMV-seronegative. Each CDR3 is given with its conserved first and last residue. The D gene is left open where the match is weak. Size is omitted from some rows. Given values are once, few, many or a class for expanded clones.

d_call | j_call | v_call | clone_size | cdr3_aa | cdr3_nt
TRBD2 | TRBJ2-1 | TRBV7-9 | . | CASSPAGGSDEQFF | TGTGCCAGCAGCCCCGCGGGGGGGTCTGATGAGCAGTTCTTC
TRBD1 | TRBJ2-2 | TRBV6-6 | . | CASTGRGLSTGELFF | TGTGCCAGCACCGGAAGGGGGCTAAGCACCGGGGAGCTGTTTTTT
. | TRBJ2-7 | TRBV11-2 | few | CASTRGLTYEQYF | TGTGCCAGCACCCGAGGCCTTACCTACGAGCAGTACTTC
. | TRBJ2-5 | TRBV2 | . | CASSDHYQETQYF | TGTGCCAGCAGTGACCACTACCAAGAGACCCAGTACTTC
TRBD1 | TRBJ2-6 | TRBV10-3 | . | CAIRDTGERGANVLTF | TGTGCCATCAGGGACACAGGGGAGCGGGGGGCCAACGTCCTGACTTTC
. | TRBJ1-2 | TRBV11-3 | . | CASSQPSNEALFYGYTF | TGTGCCAGCAGCCAACCTTCCAACGAAGCCTTATTCTATGGCTACACCTTC
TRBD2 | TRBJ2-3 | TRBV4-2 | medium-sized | CASSQEAGGPDTQYF | TGTGCCAGCAGCCAAGAGGCGGGGGGCCCAGATACGCAGTATTTT
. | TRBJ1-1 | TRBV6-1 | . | CASRTVDVTEAFF | TGTGCCAGCAGGACAGTTGACGTCACTGAAGCTTTCTTT
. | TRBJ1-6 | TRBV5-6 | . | CASSFQGLYNSPLHF | TGTGCCAGCAGCTTCCAGGGACTCTATAATTCACCCCTCCACTTT
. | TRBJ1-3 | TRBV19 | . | CASSISSTDPLLGNTIYF | TGTGCCAGTAGTATAAGTTCGACAGATCCCCTACTTGGAAACACCATATATTTT
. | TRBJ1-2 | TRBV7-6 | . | CASSLNPGDGYTF | TGTGCCAGCAGCTTAAATCCCGGGGATGGCTACACCTTC
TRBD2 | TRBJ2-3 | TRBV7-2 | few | CASSLMASGGERADTQYF | TGTGCCAGCAGCTTAATGGCTAGCGGGGGGGAAAGGGCAGATACGCAGTATTTT
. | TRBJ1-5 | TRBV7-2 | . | CASTLTGNQPQHF | TGTGCCAGCACCCTTACGGGTAATCAGCCCCAGCATTTT
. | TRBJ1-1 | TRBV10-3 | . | CATRGGYQETEAFF | TGTGCCACCCGGGGGGGTTATCAGGAAACTGAAGCTTTCTTT
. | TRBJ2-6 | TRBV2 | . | CASSERRAGSGANVLTF | TGTGCCAGCAGTGAACGCAGGGCCGGCTCTGGGGCCAACGTCCTGACTTTC
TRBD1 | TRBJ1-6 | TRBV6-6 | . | CASSYSTQGASPLHF | TGTGCCAGCAGTTACTCGACACAGGGGGCCTCACCCCTCCACTTT
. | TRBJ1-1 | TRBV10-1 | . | CAWEVEAFF | TGCGCCTGGGAGGTTGAAGCTTTCTTT
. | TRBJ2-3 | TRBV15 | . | CATSRVREGTDTQYF | TGTGCCACCAGCAGAGTCAGGGAGGGCACAGATACGCAGTATTTT
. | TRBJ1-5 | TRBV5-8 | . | CASSLSLGRNQPQHF | TGTGCCAGCAGCTTGTCACTAGGTCGCAATCAGCCCCAGCATTTT
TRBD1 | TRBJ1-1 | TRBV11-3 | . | CASSFGTGGNTEAFF | TGTGCCAGCAGCTTCGGGACAGGGGGAAACACTGAAGCTTTCTTT
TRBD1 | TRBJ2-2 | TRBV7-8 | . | CACTGQINTGELFF | TGTGCCTGCACGGGACAGATAAACACCGGGGAGCTGTTTTTT
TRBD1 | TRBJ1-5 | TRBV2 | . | CAVAGQGQSPQHF | TGTGCTGTTGCCGGACAGGGCCAGAGCCCCCAGCATTTT
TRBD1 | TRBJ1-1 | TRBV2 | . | CASTSDGTANTEAFF | TGTGCCAGCACGTCTGACGGGACAGCTAACACTGAAGCTTTCTTT
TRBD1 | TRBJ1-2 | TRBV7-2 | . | CASSRSGGSYGYTF | TGTGCCAGCAGCCGCTCAGGGGGTTCATATGGCTACACCTTC
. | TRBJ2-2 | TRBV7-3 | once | CASSFRGSTGELFF | TGTGCCAGCAGCTTTCGGGGGAGCACCGGGGAGCTGTTTTTT
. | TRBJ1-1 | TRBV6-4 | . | CASSVEGQTEAFF | TGTGCCAGCAGTGTTGAAGGACAAACTGAAGCTTTCTTT
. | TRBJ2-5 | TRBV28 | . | CASIPGGAPQETQYF | TGTGCCAGCATCCCTGGAGGGGCCCCACAAGAGACCCAGTACTTC
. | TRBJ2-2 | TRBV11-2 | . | CASSLDRTGELFF | TGTGCCAGCAGCTTAGATCGGACCGGGGAGCTGTTTTTT
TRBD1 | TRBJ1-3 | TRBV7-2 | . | CASSPRQGRTGNTIYF | TGTGCCAGCAGCCCCCGACAGGGGAGGACTGGAAACACCATATATTTT
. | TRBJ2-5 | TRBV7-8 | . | CASSLGRGPPQETQYF | TGTGCCAGCAGCTTAGGGCGGGGGCCCCCCCAAGAGACCCAGTACTTC
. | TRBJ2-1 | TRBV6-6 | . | CASTDPGSDSYNEQFF | TGTGCCAGCACCGACCCTGGCAGCGACTCCTACAATGAGCAGTTCTTC
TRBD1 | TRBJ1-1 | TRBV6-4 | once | CASSAGRGPGHTEAFF | TGTGCCAGCAGTGCGGGCAGGGGGCCGGGACACACTGAAGCTTTCTTT
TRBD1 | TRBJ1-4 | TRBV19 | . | CASGTGMGKLFF | TGTGCCAGCGGGACAGGGATGGGAAAACTGTTTTTT
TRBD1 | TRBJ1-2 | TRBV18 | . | CASSLRQGYGYTF | TGTGCCAGCTCCCTAAGACAGGGCTATGGCTACACCTTC
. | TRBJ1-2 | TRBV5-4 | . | CASSTPGGRTKGYPF | TGTGCCAGCAGCACCCCGGGGGGGAGGACGAAAGGCTACCCCTTC
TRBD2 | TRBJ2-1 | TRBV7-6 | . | CASSWGTSGGHYNEQFF | TGTGCCAGCAGCTGGGGGACTAGCGGGGGGCACTACAATGAGCAGTTCTTC
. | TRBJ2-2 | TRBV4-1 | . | CASSQGRGLNTGELFF | TGCGCCAGCAGCCAAGGGAGAGGATTGAACACCGGGGAGCTGTTTTTT
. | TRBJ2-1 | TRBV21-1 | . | CASSPGTYYNEQFF | TGTGCCAGCAGCCCCGGGACATATTACAATGAGCAGTTCTTC
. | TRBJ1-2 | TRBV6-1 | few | CASSERGFDGYTF | TGTGCCAGCAGTGAAAGGGGGTTCGATGGCTACACCTTC
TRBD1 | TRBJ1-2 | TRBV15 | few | CATSRGSGGPNYGYTF | TGTGCCACCAGCAGAGGGTCAGGGGGTCCTAACTATGGCTACACCTTC
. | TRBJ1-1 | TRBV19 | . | CASSIRVEANTEAFF | TGTGCCAGTAGTATTCGGGTAGAAGCGAACACTGAAGCTTTCTTT
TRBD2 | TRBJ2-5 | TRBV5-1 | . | CASSSRTSGEGTQYF | TGCGCCAGCAGCTCCCGGACTAGCGGGGAAGGGACCCAGTACTTC
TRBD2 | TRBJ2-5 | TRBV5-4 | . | CASSLYASGQETQYF | TGTGCCAGCAGCTTGTACGCTAGCGGGCAAGAGACCCAGTACTTC
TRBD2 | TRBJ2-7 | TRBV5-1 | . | CASSSGGAGGHEQYF | TGCGCCAGCTCTAGCGGGGGGGCCGGTGGCCACGAGCAGTACTTC
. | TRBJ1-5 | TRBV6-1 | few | CASSEATVSNQPQHF | TGTGCCAGCAGTGAAGCGACAGTCAGTAATCAGCCCCAGCATTTT
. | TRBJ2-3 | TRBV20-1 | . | CSAEGDTQYF | TGCAGTGCAGAGGGAGATACGCAGTATTTT